A single sample is the source of the 16 T cell receptor beta chains below, sequenced in a study of shared clonotypes between healthy human individuals. Clones were read by immunoSEQ multiplex PCR, and TCRdb kept only the in-frame ones, dropping some. The sample consists of some 2,500,000 clones, just under 95% of them appearing once. Sequencing was performed on naive CD4+ T cells from PBMCs. As to subset: CD45RA+ positively selected. Source of these receptors: a man aged 18 to 35 in good health. Some clones in this sample may be carry-over from other donors' samples.

V and J are TRBV28 and TRBJ1-5; D not certain. Germline values: CDR1 MDHEN, CDR2 SYDVKM. V was clipped by 6 bases and J by 5 bases, with 14 bases between them. The length of the CDR3 is 14 residues. The CDR3 loop reads CASSHPSGHQPQHF. DNA of the CDR3: TGTGCCAGCAGCCATCCCTCCGGGCATCAGCCCCAGCATTTT.

Worth noting for this clone: This sample includes further DNA sequences coding for the same CDR3. The chain has TRBV5-1 and TRBJ1-1; TRBD1 matches at 7 bases. Germline lookup yields CDR1 SGHRS and CDR2 YFSETQ. V trimming: 2 bases; J trimming: 0 bases; junction bases outside the gene matches: 1. The CDR3 has 14 residues. CDR3 residues: CASSFGTVNTEAFF. The DNA for the CDR3 is TGCGCCAGCAGCTTCGGGACAGTGAACACTGAAGCTTTCTTT. Together with reference TRBV5-1 and TRBJ1-1, the CDR3 gives the full variable domain: KAGVTQTPRYLIKTRGQQVTLSCSPISGHRSVSWYQQTPGQGLQFLFEYFSETQRNKGNFPGRFSGRQFSNSRSEMNVSTLELGDSALYLCASSFGTVNTEAFFGQGTRLTVV.

This chain links TRBV18 with TRBJ2-7; D call uncertain. V was cut by 2 bases and J by 5 bases, with 10 bases left in between. The CDR3 is 13 amino acids. Germline assignment: CDR1 KGHSH and CDR2 LQKENI. CDR3 sequence: CASSPDGVDEQYF. In nucleotides, the CDR3 is TGTGCCAGCTCACCAGATGGAGTCGACGAGCAGTACTTC.

The CDR3, as DNA: TGTGCCAGCAGCAAACGGGGTGGTGGAAGTTCTGATACGCAGTATTTT. Its protein product is CASSKRGGGSSDTQYF. This chain links TRBV21-1 with TRBJ2-3; TRBD2 is taken as the D call from the table, unchecked against the DNA. TRBV21-1 is labeled a pseudogene. The CDR3 covers 16 residues.

The DNA of the CDR3 is TGTGCCAGCGGGAGCTCTGGGGCCAACGTCCTGACTTTC. This sequence encodes CASGSSGANVLTF. J is TRBJ2-6 and V is TRBV11-3; perhaps TRBD2 as D (5 bases). The germline V and J ends were trimmed by 8 bases and 0 bases, with 5 bases remaining between them. The CDR3 loop spans 13 amino acids. The germline V gene encodes CDR1 SGHNT and CDR2 YENEEA.

The CDR3 sequence is CASRSEGYYGYTF. CDR3 sequence (DNA): TGTGCCAGCAGGTCAGAGGGGTACTATGGCTACACCTTC. This chain links TRBV7-2 with TRBJ1-2; a possible D gene is TRBD1 (5 bases). This CDR3 has 13 amino acids. With 6 bases removed from V and 3 bases from J, the gap between germline ends came to 11 bases. Germline lookup yields CDR1 SGHTA and CDR2 FQGNSA.

Points on this clone: The junction and the germline gene differ at one end; a read error may be behind it. This rearrangement joins TRBV18 to TRBJ2-4; 9 nucleotides line up with TRBD1. This CDR3 has 13 residues. CDR1 and CDR2 from the germline V gene are KGHSH and LQKENI. The chain's CDR3 is CASSLQGQGNSDF. As DNA, the CDR3 is TGTGCCAGCTCACTACAGGGACAGGGAAATTCGGACTTC.

The V gene is TRBV7-3, the J gene TRBJ2-7, with D tentatively TRBD1 (7 bases). The CDR3 extends over 13 amino acids. Germline V gene lookup returns CDR1 SGHTA and CDR2 FQGTGA. V lost 8 bases and J 4 bases, leaving 15 bases between the germline ends. This chain's CDR3 is CASRKSGGYEQYF. CDR3 coding DNA: TGTGCCAGCCGCAAATCAGGGGGGTACGAGCAGTACTTC. The full variable domain, with the rest looked up from reference TRBV7-3 and TRBJ2-7, is GAGVSQTPSNKVTEKGKYVELRCDPISGHTALYWYRQSLGQGPEFLIYFQGTGAADDSGLPNDRFFAVRPEGSVSTLKIQRTERGDSAVYLCASRKSGGYEQYFGPGTRLTVT.

Written as DNA, the CDR3 is TGTGCCAGCAGCTTACTGCCCGGACAGGGAGGATACGAGCAGTACTTC. Translated: CASSLLPGQGGYEQYF. This chain uses TRBV13 with TRBJ2-7, with 8 bases matching TRBD1. The CDR3 consists of 16 residues. V lost 2 bases and J lost 4; bases outside the gene matches: 10. Germline-derived CDR1 and CDR2 are PRHDT and FYEKMQ (reference sequence).

The chain uses TRBV28 and TRBJ1-3; TRBD1 is a possible D gene (5 bases). Germline CDR1 and CDR2: MDHEN and SYDVKM. The germline V and J ends were trimmed by 3 bases and 3 bases, with 15 bases remaining between them. The CDR3 runs to 16 residues. The CDR3 region is CASSFSEGVFGNTIYF. The CDR3 nucleotides are TGTGCCAGCAGTTTCTCCGAAGGGGTATTTGGAAACACCATATATTTT.

V is TRBV30 and J is TRBJ1-2, with D perhaps TRBD1 (6 bases). The CDR3 runs 16 residues. CDR1 is GTSNPN and CDR2 is SVGIG in the germline V gene (reference sequence). V was pared by 1 base and J by 2 bases, with 17 bases between. The CDR3 is CAWSDPAQTGNYGYTF. CDR3 nucleotide sequence: TGTGCCTGGAGTGACCCCGCCCAAACAGGGAACTATGGCTACACCTTC.

J is TRBJ2-4 and V is TRBV28, with a weak D call TRBD2 (6 bases). The V end was cut by 2 bases, the J end by 8 bases, with 22 bases between. This CDR3 region has 17 residues. Germline V lookup: CDR1 MDHEN, CDR2 SYDVKM. CDR3 loop: CASSLRGAERMRDIQYF. The CDR3 coding sequence is TGTGCCAGCAGTTTACGCGGGGCCGAAAGGATGAGAGACATTCAGTACTTC. Using reference TRBV28 and TRBJ2-4 for the parts outside the CDR3, the full variable domain is DVKVTQSSRYLVKRTGEKVFLECVQDMDHENMFWYRQDPGLGLRLIYFSYDVKMKEKGDIPEGYSVSREKKERFSLILESASTNQTSMYLCASSLRGAERMRDIQYFGAGTRLSVL.

This clone was seen more than once but under ten times. This rearrangement joins TRBV2 to TRBJ1-3; no clear D gene. CDR3 length: 14 residues. Looked up from germline, CDR1 is SNHLY and CDR2 is FYNNEI. V lost 6 bases and J lost 0, with 9 bases in between. The DNA for the CDR3 is TGTGCCAGCAGCAAGGAGAGCTCTGGAAACACCATATATTTT. Residues: CASSKESSGNTIYF.

The rearrangement links TRBV6-1 to TRBJ2-7; the D gene is possibly TRBD1 (5 bases). Germline CDR1 is MNHNS and CDR2 is SASEGT. There are 15 residues in the CDR3. With 1 base removed from V and 2 bases from J, the gap between germline ends came to 12 bases. The CDR3 protein is CASSEGWQDTYEQYF. In DNA, the CDR3 is TGTGCCAGCAGTGAAGGGTGGCAGGACACCTACGAGCAGTACTTC.

The J gene is TRBJ2-1, the V gene TRBV2, with D unclear. Between the trimmed V and J ends, which lost 2 bases and 8 bases, there was a span of 13 bases. The CDR3 spans 14 residues. The germline V gene encodes CDR1 SNHLY and CDR2 FYNNEI. The CDR3 region is CASSEPIGLDEQFF. CDR3 coding DNA: TGTGCCAGCAGTGAACCCATTGGGTTGGATGAGCAGTTCTTC.

The chain combines TRBV18 with TRBJ2-7; 9 nucleotides match TRBD1. V lost 4 bases to trimming and J lost 4 bases; unmatched junction nucleotides: 5. This CDR3 is built from 14 residues. Germline V gives CDR1 KGHSH, CDR2 LQKENI. The CDR3 sequence: CASSRRDREYEQYF. CDR3 in DNA: TGTGCCAGCTCACGCCGGGACAGGGAGTACGAGCAGTACTTC.